This T cell receptor beta chain was identified in a study of T cell changes during pregnancy in multiple sclerosis (dated by TCRdb to 2018 to 2020). Background for the entire study: The study examined how the T cell repertoire changed over the course of pregnancy in women with multiple sclerosis.

To prepare the library, the immunoSEQ multiplex PCR assay was applied. Here the immuneACCESS table is served through TCRdb, limited to in-frame sequences with V and J called. Missing clones are a known gap in these copies; in checked studies unresolved V genes cover under half, and the rest lacks a known reason. For this sample there are 60,000 to 75,000 clones; over 85% appear just once. Less than 2% of the sample lies in the top ten. Details on this clone: Its cognate antigen has yet to be identified. Base qualities are missing; no much larger clone stands one base away.

Based on the germline V gene, the CDR1 and CDR2 sequences are SGHRS and YFSETQ. Ends trimmed: V by 0 bases, J by 2 bases; bases unmatched to a gene: 7. The CDR3 runs 16 amino acids, cysteine and phenylalanine included. The kept DNA is CDR3 alone, 48 bases in frame from the first base. The chain couples TRBV5-1 to TRBJ1-1; TRBD1 fits 7 bases in the junction. Sequenced here: peripheral blood, sampled in the second trimester of pregnancy. The clonotype comes from a female donor with multiple sclerosis, enrolled in a pregnancy study. The DNA sequence reads TGCGCCAGCAGCTTGGGGGACAGAATGGGTAACACTGAAGCTTTCTTT. This encodes CASSLGDRMGNTEAFF.